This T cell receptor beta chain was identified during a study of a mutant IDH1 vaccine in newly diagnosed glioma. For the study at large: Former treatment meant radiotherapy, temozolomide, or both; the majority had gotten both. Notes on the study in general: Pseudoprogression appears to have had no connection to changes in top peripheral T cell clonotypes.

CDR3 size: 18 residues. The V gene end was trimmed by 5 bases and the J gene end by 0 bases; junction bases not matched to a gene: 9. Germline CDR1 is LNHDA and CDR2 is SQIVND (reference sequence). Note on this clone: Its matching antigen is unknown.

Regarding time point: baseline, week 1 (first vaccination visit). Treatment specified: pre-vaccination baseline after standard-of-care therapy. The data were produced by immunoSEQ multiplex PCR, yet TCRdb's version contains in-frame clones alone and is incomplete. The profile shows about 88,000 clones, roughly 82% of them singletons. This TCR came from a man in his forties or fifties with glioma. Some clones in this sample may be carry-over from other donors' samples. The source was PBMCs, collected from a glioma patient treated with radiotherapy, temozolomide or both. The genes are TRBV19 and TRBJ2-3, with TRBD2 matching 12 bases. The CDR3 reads CASSEGLAGNPSTDTQYF. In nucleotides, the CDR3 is TGTGCCAGTAGTGAAGGACTAGCGGGGAACCCTAGCACAGATACGCAGTATTTT.